The clone carrying this T cell receptor beta chain was seen a few times. Its target is unknown. These data are taken from a study of CD8+ T cells in alopecia areata. Study background: Tofacitinib was taken orally by treated patients, and the dose was 5 to 10 mg twice daily.

Once RNA had been extracted, it was reverse transcribed into cDNA to act as the sequencing template. The assay was immunoSEQ multiplex PCR, and TCRdb's table has in-frame clones only and misses some. The table includes 130,000 to 150,000 clones, approximately 45% detected once. Study-wide results and limits: Scalp samples also contribute reads from the resident alphabeta T cells found in normal skin.

Punch biopsies of lesional scalp, plus peripheral blood, were taken from alopecia areata patients. Sequenced input: CD4+ T cells sorted from blood. The TCR sequence derives from a human donor with alopecia areata.

The CDR3 nucleotides read TGCAGCGTGTCCGGGACAGGGGTAAAGGGTGGCTACACCTTC. Its translation is CSVSGTGVKGGYTF. J is TRBJ1-2 and V is TRBV29-1; 10 bases match TRBD1. This CDR3 contains 14 residues. Unmatched junction bases numbered 11, after V lost 6 bases and J lost 7 bases. Germline-derived CDR1 and CDR2 are SQVTM and ANQGSEA.